This T cell receptor (beta chain) was identified during a study of chemoradiotherapy in HPV16-positive cancers. Over chemoradiotherapy, repertoires were sampled more than once. Generated by immunoSEQ multiplex PCR, the TCRdb table keeps only in-frame clones and is missing some. Among some 3,000 clones, approximately 84% were seen once, and the ten largest hold 3% to 3.5%. Germline values: CDR1 MGHDK, CDR2 SYGVNS. V shed 2 bases, J shed 5 bases, and the junction held 5 bases outside the gene matches. There are 14 residues in the CDR3. As for this clone: No antigen is known for it.

Findings and caveats of the study: Only a couple of HPV16-positive patients supplied the functional HPV-specificity definition. Candidate HPV-specific clones and E7-related TCR motifs grew in tumor during treatment. For HPV16-positive patients, expanding HPV-responsive T cells associated with longer recurrence-free survival.

The TCR comes from a human donor with HPV-associated anogenital cancer. The chain recombines TRBV25-1 with TRBJ2-5, with TRBD2 identical over 7 bases. The sequences come from tumor tissue, collected from a patient who underwent chemoradiotherapy. The CDR3 sequence: CASSEVGGDETQYF. For the CDR3, the DNA is TGTGCCAGCAGTGAAGTGGGGGGGGACGAGACCCAGTACTTC.